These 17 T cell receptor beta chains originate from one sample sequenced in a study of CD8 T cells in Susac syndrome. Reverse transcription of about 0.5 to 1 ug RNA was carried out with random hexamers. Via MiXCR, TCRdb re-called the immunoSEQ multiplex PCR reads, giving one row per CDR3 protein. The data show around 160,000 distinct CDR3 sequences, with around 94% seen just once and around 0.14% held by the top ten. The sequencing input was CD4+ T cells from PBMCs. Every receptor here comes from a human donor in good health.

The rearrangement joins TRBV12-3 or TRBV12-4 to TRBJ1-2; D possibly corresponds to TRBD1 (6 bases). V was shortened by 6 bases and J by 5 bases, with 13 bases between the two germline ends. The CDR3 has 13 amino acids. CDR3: CASSPATGYGYTF. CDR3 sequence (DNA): TGTGCCAGCAGCCCTGCGACAGGTTATGGCTACACCTTC.

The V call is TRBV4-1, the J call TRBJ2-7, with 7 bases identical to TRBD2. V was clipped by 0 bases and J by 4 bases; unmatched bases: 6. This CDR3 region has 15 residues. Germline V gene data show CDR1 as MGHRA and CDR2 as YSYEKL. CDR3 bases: TGCGCCAGCAGCCAAGAGTGGGGGGGTGCGTACGAGCAGTACTTC. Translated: CASSQEWGGAYEQYF.

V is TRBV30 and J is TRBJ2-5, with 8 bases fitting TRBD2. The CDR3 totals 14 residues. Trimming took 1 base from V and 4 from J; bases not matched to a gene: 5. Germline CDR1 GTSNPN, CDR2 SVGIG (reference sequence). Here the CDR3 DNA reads TGTGCCTGGAGTGCCGGGGGGGGGCGAGAGACCCAGTACTTC. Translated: CAWSAGGGRETQYF.

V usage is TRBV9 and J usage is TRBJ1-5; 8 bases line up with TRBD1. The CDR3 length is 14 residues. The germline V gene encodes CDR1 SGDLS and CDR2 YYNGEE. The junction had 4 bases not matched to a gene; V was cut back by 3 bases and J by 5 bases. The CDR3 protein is CASSGGQGHQPQHF. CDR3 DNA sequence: TGTGCCAGCAGCGGCGGACAGGGCCATCAGCCCCAGCATTTT.

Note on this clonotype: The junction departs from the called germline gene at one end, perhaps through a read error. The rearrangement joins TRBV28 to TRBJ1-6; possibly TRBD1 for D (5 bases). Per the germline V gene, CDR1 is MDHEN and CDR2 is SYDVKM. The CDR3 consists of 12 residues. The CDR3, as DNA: TGTGCCAGCAGTACCGCCGGGACGGGGAGCGACTTT. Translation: CASSTAGTGSDF.

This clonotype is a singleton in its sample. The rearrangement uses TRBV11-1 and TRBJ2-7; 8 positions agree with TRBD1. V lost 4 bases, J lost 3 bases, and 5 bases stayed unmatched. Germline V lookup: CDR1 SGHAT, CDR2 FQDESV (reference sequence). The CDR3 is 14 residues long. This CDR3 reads CASSSTGGRYEQYF. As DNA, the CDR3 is TGTGCCAGCAGCTCAACAGGGGGACGCTACGAGCAGTACTTC.

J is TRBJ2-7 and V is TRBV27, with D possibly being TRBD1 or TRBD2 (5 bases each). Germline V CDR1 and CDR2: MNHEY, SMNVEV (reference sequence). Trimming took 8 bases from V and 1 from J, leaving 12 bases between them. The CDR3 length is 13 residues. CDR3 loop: CASGWDESYEQYF. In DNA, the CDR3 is TGTGCCAGCGGATGGGACGAATCCTACGAGCAGTACTTC.

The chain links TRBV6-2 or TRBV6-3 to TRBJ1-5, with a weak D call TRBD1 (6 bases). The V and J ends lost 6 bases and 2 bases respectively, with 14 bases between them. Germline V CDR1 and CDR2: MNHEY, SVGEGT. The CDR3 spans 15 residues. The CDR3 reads CASRPQGLGNQPQHF. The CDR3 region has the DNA TGTGCCAGCAGACCACAGGGTTTGGGCAATCAGCCCCAGCATTTT.

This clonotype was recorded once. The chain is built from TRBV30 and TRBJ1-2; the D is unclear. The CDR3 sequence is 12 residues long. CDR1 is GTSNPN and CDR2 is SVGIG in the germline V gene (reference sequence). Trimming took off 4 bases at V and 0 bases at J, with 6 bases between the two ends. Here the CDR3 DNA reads TGTGCCTGGACACCAACTAACTATGGCTACACCTTC. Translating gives CAWTPTNYGYTF. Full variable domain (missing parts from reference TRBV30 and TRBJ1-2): SQTIHQWPATLVQPVGSPLSLECTVEGTSNPNLYWYRQAAGRGLQLLFYSVGIGQISSEVPQNLSASRPQDRQFILSSKKLLLSDSGFYLCAWTPTNYGYTFGSGTRLTVV.

CDR3 nucleotides: TGTGCCAGCAGGAGAGGGGATTACGAGCAGTACTTC. Amino acids: CASRRGDYEQYF. This chain connects TRBV27 to TRBJ2-7; TRBD1 or TRBD2 may be the D gene (5 bases each). This CDR3 comprises 12 residues. Trimming shortened V by 6 bases and J by 4 bases, and 10 bases separated the two germline ends. Looked up from germline, CDR1 is MNHEY and CDR2 is SMNVEV (reference sequence).

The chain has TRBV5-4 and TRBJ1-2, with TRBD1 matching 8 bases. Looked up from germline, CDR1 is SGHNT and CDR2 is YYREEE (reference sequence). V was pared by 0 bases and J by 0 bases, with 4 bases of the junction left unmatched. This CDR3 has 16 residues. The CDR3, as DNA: TGTGCCAGCAGCTTGGGGGGACAGGCTTCTAACTATGGCTACACCTTC. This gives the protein CASSLGGQASNYGYTF.

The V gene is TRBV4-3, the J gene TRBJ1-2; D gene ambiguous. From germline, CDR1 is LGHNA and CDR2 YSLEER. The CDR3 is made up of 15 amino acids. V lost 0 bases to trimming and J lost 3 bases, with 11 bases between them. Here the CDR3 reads CASSQDSPAYYGYTF. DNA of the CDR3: TGCGCCAGCAGCCAAGATTCCCCAGCCTACTATGGCTACACCTTC.

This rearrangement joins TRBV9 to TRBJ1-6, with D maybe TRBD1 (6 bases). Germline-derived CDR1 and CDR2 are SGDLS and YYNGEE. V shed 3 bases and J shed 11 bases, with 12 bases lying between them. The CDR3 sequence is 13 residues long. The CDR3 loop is CASSGTQGTPLHF. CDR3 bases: TGTGCCAGCAGCGGGACACAGGGAACACCCCTCCACTTT.

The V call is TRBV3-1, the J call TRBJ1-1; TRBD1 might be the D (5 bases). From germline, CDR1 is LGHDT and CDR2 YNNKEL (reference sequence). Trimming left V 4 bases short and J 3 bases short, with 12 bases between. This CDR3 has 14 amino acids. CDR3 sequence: CASSRGGRYTEAFF. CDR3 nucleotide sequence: TGTGCCAGCAGCCGCGGGGGACGGTACACTGAAGCTTTCTTT.

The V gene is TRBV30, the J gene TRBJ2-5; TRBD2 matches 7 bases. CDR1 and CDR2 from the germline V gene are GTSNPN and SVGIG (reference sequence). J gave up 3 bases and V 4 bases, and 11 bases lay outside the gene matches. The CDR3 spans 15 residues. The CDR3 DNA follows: TGTGCCTGGAATCGGGACGGGACTACCAAAGAGACCCAGTACTTC. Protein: CAWNRDGTTKETQYF.

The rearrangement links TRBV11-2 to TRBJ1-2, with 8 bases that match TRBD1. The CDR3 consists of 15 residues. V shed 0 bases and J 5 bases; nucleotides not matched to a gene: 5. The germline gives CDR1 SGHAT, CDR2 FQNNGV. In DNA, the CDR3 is TGTGCCAGCAGCTTAGATCGGGACAGGAGTTATGGCTACACCTTC. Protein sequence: CASSLDRDRSYGYTF.

The CDR3 DNA follows: TGTGCCAGCACTAACGGGGGGGGGCTGTACACTGAAGCTTTCTTT. Protein: CASTNGGGLYTEAFF. The chain uses TRBV6-5 and TRBJ1-1; TRBD1 might be the D (6 bases). Germline CDR1 MNHEY, CDR2 SVGAGI. V lost 7 bases and J lost 3, with 18 bases in between. The CDR3 extends over 15 amino acids.